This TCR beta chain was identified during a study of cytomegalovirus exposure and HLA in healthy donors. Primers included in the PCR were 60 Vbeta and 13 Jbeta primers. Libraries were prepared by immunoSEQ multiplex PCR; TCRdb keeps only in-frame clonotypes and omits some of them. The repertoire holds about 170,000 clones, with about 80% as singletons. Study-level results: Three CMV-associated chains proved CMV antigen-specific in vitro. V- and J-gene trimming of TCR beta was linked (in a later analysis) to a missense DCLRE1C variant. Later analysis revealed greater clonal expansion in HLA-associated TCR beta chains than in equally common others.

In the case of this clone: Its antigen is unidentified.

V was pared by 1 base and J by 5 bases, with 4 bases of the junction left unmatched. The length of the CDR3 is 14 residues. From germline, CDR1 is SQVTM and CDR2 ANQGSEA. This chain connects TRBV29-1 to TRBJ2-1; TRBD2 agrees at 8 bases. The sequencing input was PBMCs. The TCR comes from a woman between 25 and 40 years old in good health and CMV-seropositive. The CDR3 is CSVEGTSLDNEQFF. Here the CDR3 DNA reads TGCAGCGTTGAAGGGACTAGCCTTGACAATGAGCAGTTCTTC.